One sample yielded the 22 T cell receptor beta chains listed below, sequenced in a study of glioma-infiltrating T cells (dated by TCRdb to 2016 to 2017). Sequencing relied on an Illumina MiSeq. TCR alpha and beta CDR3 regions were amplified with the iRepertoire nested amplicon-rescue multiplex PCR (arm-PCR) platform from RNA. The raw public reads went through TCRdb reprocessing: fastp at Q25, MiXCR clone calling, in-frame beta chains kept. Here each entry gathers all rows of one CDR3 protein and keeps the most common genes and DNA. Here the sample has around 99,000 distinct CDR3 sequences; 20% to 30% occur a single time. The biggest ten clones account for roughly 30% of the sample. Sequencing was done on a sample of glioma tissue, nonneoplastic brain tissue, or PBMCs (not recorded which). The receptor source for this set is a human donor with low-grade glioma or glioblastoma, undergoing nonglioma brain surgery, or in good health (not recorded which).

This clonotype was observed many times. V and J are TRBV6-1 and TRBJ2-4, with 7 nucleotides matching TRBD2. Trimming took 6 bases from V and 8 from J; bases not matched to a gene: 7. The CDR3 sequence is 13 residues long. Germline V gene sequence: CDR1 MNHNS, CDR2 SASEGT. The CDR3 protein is CASRRGSGYIQYF. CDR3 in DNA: TGTGCCAGCAGGCGCGGGAGCGGGTACATTCAGTACTTC.

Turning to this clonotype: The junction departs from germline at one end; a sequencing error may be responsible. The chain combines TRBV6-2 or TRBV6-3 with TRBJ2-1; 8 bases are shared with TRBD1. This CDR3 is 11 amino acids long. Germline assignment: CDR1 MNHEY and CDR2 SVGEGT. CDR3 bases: TGTTCCAGTGCAGGGGGCGGAGAGCAGTTCTTC. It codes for CSSAGGGEQFF.

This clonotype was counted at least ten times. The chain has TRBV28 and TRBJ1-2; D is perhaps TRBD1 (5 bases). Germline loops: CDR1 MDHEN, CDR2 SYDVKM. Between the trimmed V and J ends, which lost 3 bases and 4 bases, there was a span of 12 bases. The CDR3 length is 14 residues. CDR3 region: CASSFSEGIYGYTF. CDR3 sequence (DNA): TGTGCCAGCAGTTTTTCGGAGGGGATCTATGGCTACACCTTC.

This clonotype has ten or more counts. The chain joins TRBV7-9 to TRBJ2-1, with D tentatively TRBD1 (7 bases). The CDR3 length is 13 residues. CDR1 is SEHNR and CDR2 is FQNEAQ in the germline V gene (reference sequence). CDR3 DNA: TGTGCTAAGCAGGGGGGCTCCTACAATGAGCAGTTCTTC. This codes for CAKQGGSYNEQFF.

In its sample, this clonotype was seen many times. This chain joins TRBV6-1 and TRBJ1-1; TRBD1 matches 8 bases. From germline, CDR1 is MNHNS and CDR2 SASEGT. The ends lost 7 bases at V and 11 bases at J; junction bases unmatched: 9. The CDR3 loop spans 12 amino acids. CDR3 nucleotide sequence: TGTGCCAGCATGAGACAGGGGTTGGGGGCTTTCTTT. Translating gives CASMRQGLGAFF.

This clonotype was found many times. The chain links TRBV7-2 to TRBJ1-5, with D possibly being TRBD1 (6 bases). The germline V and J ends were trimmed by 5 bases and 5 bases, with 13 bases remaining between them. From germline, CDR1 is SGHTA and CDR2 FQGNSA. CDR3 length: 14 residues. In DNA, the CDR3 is TGTGCCAGCAGCCCTCGGACAGTGGATCAGCCCCAGCATTTT. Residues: CASSPRTVDQPQHF.

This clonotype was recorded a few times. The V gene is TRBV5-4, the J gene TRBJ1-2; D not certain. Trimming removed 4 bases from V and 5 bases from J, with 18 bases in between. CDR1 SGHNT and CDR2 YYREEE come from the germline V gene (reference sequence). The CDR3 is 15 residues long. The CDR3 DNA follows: TGTGCCAGCAGCCCGGGGAACCGAGAATTATATGGCTACACCTTC. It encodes CASSPGNRELYGYTF.

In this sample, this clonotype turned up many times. CDR3 DNA sequence: TGTGCCAGCTCACCACCGGGACAGGCCCGAGAGACCCAGTACTTC. It encodes CASSPPGQARETQYF. The chain links TRBV18 to TRBJ2-5; TRBD1 matches at 8 bases. Germline CDR1 KGHSH, CDR2 LQKENI. This CDR3 has 15 amino acids. After removal of 0 bases from V and 4 bases from J, the junction contained 4 bases not matched to a gene.

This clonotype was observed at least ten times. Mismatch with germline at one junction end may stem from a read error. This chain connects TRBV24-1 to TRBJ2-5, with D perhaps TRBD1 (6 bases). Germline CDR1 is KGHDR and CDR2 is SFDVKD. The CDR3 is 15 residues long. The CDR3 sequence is CATSDLQGRKETQYF. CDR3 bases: TGTGCCACCAGTGATCTTCAGGGGCGAAAAGAGACCCAATACTTC.

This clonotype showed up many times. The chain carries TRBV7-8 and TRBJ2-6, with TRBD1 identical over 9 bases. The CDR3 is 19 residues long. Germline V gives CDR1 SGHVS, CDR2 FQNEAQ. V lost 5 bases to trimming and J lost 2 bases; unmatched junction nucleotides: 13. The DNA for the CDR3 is TGTGCCAGCAGCCCTCCGGGACAGGGAGTCACAGCTGGGGCCAACGTCCTGACTTTC. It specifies CASSPPGQGVTAGANVLTF. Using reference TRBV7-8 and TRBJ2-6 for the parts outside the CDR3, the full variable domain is GAGVSQSPRYKVAKRGQDVALRCDPISGHVSLFWYQQALGQGPEFLTYFQNEAQLDKSGLPSDRFFAERPEGSVSTLKIQRTQQEDSAVYLCASSPPGQGVTAGANVLTFGAGSRLTVL.

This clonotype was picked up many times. CDR3 amino acids: CASSPLDRGASPLHF. The CDR3 region has the DNA TGTGCCAGCTCACCGCTGGACAGGGGAGCTTCACCCCTCCACTTT. The chain couples TRBV18 to TRBJ1-6; TRBD1 aligns across 9 bases. Per germline, CDR1 KGHSH and CDR2 LQKENI. Trimming took 3 bases from V and 9 from J; bases not matched to a gene: 6. The CDR3 has 15 amino acids.

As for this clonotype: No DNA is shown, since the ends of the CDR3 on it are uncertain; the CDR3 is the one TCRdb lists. The CDR3 loop reads CASSFYICSARVSGSGYTF. The V call is TRBV9, the J call TRBJ1-2; the table gives TRBD1 as D, unverified against the DNA. The CDR3 is 19 residues long, counting both termini. CDR1 is SGDLS and CDR2 is YYNGEE in the germline V gene.

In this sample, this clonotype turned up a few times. DNA of the CDR3: TGTGCCAGCAGTGTGTTTTCTGGCGAGCAGTACTTC. This codes for CASSVFSGEQYF. The V call is TRBV2, the J call TRBJ2-7; D ambiguous. Trimming removed 4 bases from V and 6 bases from J, with 10 bases in between. CDR1 and CDR2 from the germline V gene are SNHLY and FYNNEI. The CDR3 sequence is 12 residues long.

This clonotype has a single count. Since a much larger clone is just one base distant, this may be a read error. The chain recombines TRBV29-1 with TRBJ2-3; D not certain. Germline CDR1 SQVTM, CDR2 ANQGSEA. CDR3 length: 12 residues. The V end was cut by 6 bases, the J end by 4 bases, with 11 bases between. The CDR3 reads CSVPMVADTQYF. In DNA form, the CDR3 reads TGCAGCGTCCCCATGGTGGCAGATACGCAGTATTTT.

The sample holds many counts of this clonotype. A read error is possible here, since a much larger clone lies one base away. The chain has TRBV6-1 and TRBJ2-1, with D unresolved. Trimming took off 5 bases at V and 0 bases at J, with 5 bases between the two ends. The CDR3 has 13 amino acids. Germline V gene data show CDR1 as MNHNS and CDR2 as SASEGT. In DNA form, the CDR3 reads TGTGCCAGCAGTCACAGCTCCTACAATGAGCAGTTCTTC. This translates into CASSHSSYNEQFF.

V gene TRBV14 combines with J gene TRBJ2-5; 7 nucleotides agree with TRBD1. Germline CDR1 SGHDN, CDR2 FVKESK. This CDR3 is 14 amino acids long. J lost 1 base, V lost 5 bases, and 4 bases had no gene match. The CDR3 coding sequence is TGTGCCAGCAGCAAAAACAGGGGCCAAGAGACCCAGTACTTC. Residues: CASSKNRGQETQYF.

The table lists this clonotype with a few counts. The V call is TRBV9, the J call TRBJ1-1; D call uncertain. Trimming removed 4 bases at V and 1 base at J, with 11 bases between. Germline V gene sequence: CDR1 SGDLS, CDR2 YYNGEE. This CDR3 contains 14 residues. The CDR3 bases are TGTGCCAGCAGCCCCCAAAGGAAGAACACTGAAGCTTTCTTT. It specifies CASSPQRKNTEAFF.

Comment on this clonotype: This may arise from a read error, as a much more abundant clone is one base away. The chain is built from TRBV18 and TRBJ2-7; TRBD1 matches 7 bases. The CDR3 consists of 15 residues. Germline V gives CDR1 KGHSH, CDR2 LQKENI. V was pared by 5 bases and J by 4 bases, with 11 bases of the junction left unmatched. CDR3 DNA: TGTGCCAGCTCAACGAACAGGGGATCAGTGTACGAGCAGTACTTC. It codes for CASSTNRGSVYEQYF.

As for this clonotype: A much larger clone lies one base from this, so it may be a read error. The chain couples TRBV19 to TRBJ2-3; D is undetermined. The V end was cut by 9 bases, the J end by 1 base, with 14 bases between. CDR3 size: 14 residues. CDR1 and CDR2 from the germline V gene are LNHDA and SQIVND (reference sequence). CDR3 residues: CASKEQLGTDTQYF. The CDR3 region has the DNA TGTGCCAGCAAAGAACAGCTAGGCACAGATACGCAGTATTTT.

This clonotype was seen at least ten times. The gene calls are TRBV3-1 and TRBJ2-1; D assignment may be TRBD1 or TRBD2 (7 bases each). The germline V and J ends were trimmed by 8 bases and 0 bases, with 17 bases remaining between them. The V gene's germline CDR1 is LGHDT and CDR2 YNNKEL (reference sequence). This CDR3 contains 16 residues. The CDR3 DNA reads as TGTGCCAGCTTGAGCGGGGACAGCCGCTCCTACAATGAGCAGTTCTTC. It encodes CASLSGDSRSYNEQFF.

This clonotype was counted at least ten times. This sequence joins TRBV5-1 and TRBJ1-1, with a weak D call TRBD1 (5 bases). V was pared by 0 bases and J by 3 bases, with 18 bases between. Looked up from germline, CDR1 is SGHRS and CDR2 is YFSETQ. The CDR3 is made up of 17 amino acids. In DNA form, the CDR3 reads TGCGCCAGCAGCTTGGCCGAATCGCGTGGCAGGGACACTGAAGCTTTCTTT. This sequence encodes CASSLAESRGRDTEAFF.

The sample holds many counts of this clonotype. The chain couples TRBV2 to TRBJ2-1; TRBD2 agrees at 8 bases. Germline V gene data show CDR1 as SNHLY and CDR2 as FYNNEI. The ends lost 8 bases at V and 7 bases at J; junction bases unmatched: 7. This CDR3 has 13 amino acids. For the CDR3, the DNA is TGTGCCAGCCCGGGACTAGTTATTAATGAGCAGTTCTTC. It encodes CASPGLVINEQFF. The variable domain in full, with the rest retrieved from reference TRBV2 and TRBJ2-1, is EPEVTQTPSHQVTQMGQEVILRCVPISNHLYFYWYRQILGQKVEFLVSFYNNEISEKSEIFDDQFSVERPDGSNFTLKIRSTKLEDSAMYFCASPGLVINEQFFGPGTRLTVL.